This TCR beta chain was recorded in a study of T cell repertoires in cytomegalovirus infection. Across the whole study: Matching HLA type and CMV infection were both indicated by public TCR beta signatures.

This CDR3 has 14 residues. The ends lost 8 bases at V and 4 bases at J; junction bases unmatched: 3. Germline V gene sequence: CDR1 SGHAT, CDR2 FQNNGV. A single record per CDR3 protein comes from TCRdb applying MiXCR to the reads. The repertoire consists of fewer than 250,000 distinct CDR3 sequences, with 10% to 15% occurring once and the leading ten covering 1.5% to 2%. Sequenced: PBMCs. The V gene is TRBV11-2, the J gene TRBJ2-7; 15 nucleotides align to TRBD2. The TCR sequence derives from a human donor in good health (CMV status not recorded). Some clones in this sample may be carry-over from other donors' samples. The CDR3 reads CASGTSGGLYEQYF. Here the CDR3 DNA reads TGTGCCAGCGGGACTAGCGGGGGGTTGTACGAGCAGTACTTC.